This TCR beta chain comes out of a study of cytomegalovirus exposure and HLA in healthy donors. Study outcomes and limitations: Common viral pathogens seemed to be connected with several of the most significant clusters, according to a later analysis.

This clone came up a few times. Antigen unknown. The PCR ran on 60 Vbeta and 13 Jbeta primers. The method was immunoSEQ multiplex PCR; TCRdb's version includes in-frame clones alone and lacks a portion of them. The sample includes roughly 200,000 clones, approximately 70% of them seen just once. The receptor comes from a man between 35 and 55 years old in good health and CMV-seropositive. Input material: PBMCs.

The DNA of the CDR3 is TGCGCCAGCAGTCACGAAATTGAGGGACACAACATTCAGTACTTC. It specifies CASSHEIEGHNIQYF. The chain carries TRBV23-1 and TRBJ2-4; D may be TRBD1 (6 bases). TRBV23-1 is recorded as an ORF, its role being uncertain. The ends were cut back, 3 bases at V and 7 bases at J, with 16 bases in the middle. CDR3 length equals 15 residues.